The 12 T cell receptor beta chains in this list originate from one sample, sequenced in a study of T-cell reconstitution after alpha-beta-depleted transplantation in children listed by TCRdb under 2016. Library preparation used PCR. TCRdb shows the sequencer as Illumina HiSeq 2500. To normalize quantification of the TCRbeta repertoire, the TCR libraries were built with molecular barcoding that relied on unique molecular identifiers. The public reads were run again by TCRdb, first through fastp at Q25 and then through MiXCR, and only productive beta chains were kept. Duplicate CDR3 protein sequences are folded into a single record with the most common DNA and genes. The sample records a few hundred thousand distinct CDR3 sequences, about 20% of which are singletons. The biggest ten clones account for 3% to 4.5% of the sample. The input for sequencing was PBMCs from the stem cell graft donor, taken from the stem cell graft. The receptors here all came from a human donor who donated a stem cell graft to a child with acute myeloid leukemia.

This clonotype was found a few times. This rearrangement joins TRBV24-1 to TRBJ1-5; TRBD1 matches 8 bases. Germline CDR1 is KGHDR and CDR2 is SFDVKD. This CDR3 has 16 amino acids. V trimming: 10 bases; J trimming: 0 bases; junction bases outside the gene matches: 10. The CDR3 loop is CATSGTGGNSNQPQHF. CDR3 bases: TGTGCCACTTCCGGGACAGGAGGTAATAGCAATCAGCCCCAGCATTTT.

This clonotype was seen a few times. The rearrangement joins TRBV12-3 or TRBV12-4 to TRBJ2-1, with D uncertain. The CDR3 length is 13 residues. Trimming stripped 10 bases from V and 6 bases from J, with 16 bases between. CDR3 residues: CATSPSGSNEQFF. In DNA form, the CDR3 reads TGTGCCACCAGCCCCAGTGGGTCCAATGAGCAGTTCTTC.

This chain links TRBV9 with TRBJ1-5, with 8 bases lining up with TRBD1. The ends lost 3 bases at V and 4 bases at J; junction bases unmatched: 6. The CDR3 contains 15 residues. In germline, CDR1 is SGDLS, CDR2 YYNGEE. The CDR3 is CASSEGTGINQPQHF. CDR3 bases: TGTGCCAGCAGCGAGGGGACAGGAATAAATCAGCCCCAGCATTTT.

The V gene is TRBV7-3, the J gene TRBJ2-1, with TRBD2 as a possible D gene (7 bases). The CDR3 extends over 15 amino acids. Trimming left V 4 bases short and J 7 bases short, with 17 bases between. The V gene's germline CDR1 is SGHTA and CDR2 FQGTGA. In DNA form, the CDR3 reads TGTGCCAGCAGCTCGGCCAGCAGGGGAGGGAATGAGCAGTTCTTC. Encoded protein: CASSSASRGGNEQFF. Based on the CDR3 plus reference TRBV7-3 and TRBJ2-1, the full variable domain is GAGVSQTPSNKVTEKGKYVELRCDPISGHTALYWYRQSLGQGPEFLIYFQGTGAADDSGLPNDRFFAVRPEGSVSTLKIQRTERGDSAVYLCASSSASRGGNEQFFGPGTRLTVL.

The table lists this clonotype with a few counts. The V gene is TRBV12-3 or TRBV12-4, the J gene TRBJ2-5, with D possibly TRBD2 on 6 matching bases. V lost 4 bases and J 5 bases, leaving 14 bases between the germline ends. CDR3 length equals 14 residues. The CDR3 nucleotides read TGTGCCAGCAGTTCGACAGACCGGGGGGAGACCCAGTACTTC. Its translation is CASSSTDRGETQYF.

This clonotype was recorded at least ten times. The rearrangement links TRBV6-1 to TRBJ2-3; the match to TRBD1 covers 8 bases. The CDR3 runs to 14 residues. The germline V gene has CDR1 MNHNS and CDR2 SASEGT. Trimming at V came to 6 bases and at J to 5 bases, leaving 7 bases not matched to a gene. The CDR3 bases are TGTGCCAGCAGGAGGACAGGGTTTGGAGATACGCAGTATTTT. It translates to CASRRTGFGDTQYF.

In this sample, this clonotype turned up a few times. This chain links TRBV12-3 or TRBV12-4 with TRBJ2-1, with 11 nucleotides matching TRBD2. J was trimmed by 0 bases and V by 0 bases; bases with no gene match: 10. This CDR3 region has 20 residues. Here the CDR3 reads CASSLAWLAGGQGSYNEQFF. The DNA of the CDR3 is TGTGCCAGCAGTTTAGCGTGGCTAGCGGGAGGTCAAGGCTCCTACAATGAGCAGTTCTTC.

This clonotype was seen a handful of times. The rearrangement uses TRBV20-1 and TRBJ2-7; D gene uncertain. Trimming left V 5 bases short and J 6 bases short, with 11 bases between. This CDR3 is built from 11 residues. Germline values: CDR1 DFQATT, CDR2 SNEGSKA (reference sequence). The CDR3 sequence: CSALVSGEQYF. The CDR3 region has the DNA TGCAGTGCTCTAGTTTCAGGCGAGCAGTACTTC.

This clonotype was detected only a few times. The CDR3 DNA reads as TGTGCCAGCAGCTTAGAGGACAGGGCTTCGAATGAGCAGTTCTTC. Its protein is CASSLEDRASNEQFF. This sequence joins TRBV7-2 and TRBJ2-1; 8 positions agree with TRBD1. The CDR3 runs to 15 residues. V was pared by 1 base and J by 7 bases, with 6 bases of the junction left unmatched. Germline CDR1 reads SGHTA; CDR2 reads FQGNSA.

This clonotype turned up a few times. The chain couples TRBV11-2 to TRBJ2-3, with 11 bases matching TRBD2. The V gene's germline CDR1 is SGHAT and CDR2 FQNNGV. This CDR3 spans 15 amino acids. V lost 4 bases, J lost 4 bases, and 4 bases stayed unmatched. DNA for the CDR3: TGTGCCAGCAGCTCATTAGCGGGAGGGCCAGATACGCAGTATTTT. This encodes CASSSLAGGPDTQYF.

In this sample, this clonotype turned up a few times. This sequence joins TRBV20-1 and TRBJ2-1; a possible D gene is TRBD2 (5 bases). The CDR3 runs 12 residues. The V gene's germline CDR1 is DFQATT and CDR2 SNEGSKA (reference sequence). The V end lost 5 bases, the J end lost 8 bases, and 13 bases lay between the germline ends. The CDR3 sequence: CSAQDERYEQFF. CDR3 DNA sequence: TGCAGTGCTCAGGACGAGCGGTATGAGCAGTTCTTC.

This clonotype came up once. J is TRBJ2-7 and V is TRBV3-1, with 8 bases that match TRBD2. CDR3 length: 13 residues. Germline CDR1 is LGHDT and CDR2 is YNNKEL (reference sequence). J lost 5 bases, V lost 4 bases, and 4 bases had no gene match. The CDR3 sequence is CASSRGTRDEQYF. The DNA for the CDR3 is TGTGCCAGCAGCCGCGGGACTAGAGACGAGCAGTACTTC.